This T cell receptor beta chain stems from a study of T-cell reconstitution after alpha-beta-depleted transplantation in children. Unique molecular identifiers were incorporated when the TCRbeta library was constructed. TCRdb reprocessed the PCR reads via MiXCR and lists one record per CDR3 protein. The data contain some 200,000 distinct CDR3 sequences, roughly a tenth of them singletons. This CDR3 region has 16 residues. V dropped 5 bases and J dropped 5; count of bases not matched to a gene: 14. CDR1 is SGHAT and CDR2 is FQNNGV in the germline V gene. The chain joins TRBV11-2 to TRBJ2-7; 8 bases line up with TRBD2. Sequences were derived from PBMCs from the stem cell graft donor, sampled from the stem cell graft. This receptor was identified in a human donor who donated a stem cell graft to a child with acute lymphoblastic leukemia. The CDR3 DNA follows: TGTGCCAGCAGCCAGATTACTAGCGGCGGGCGGGACGAGCAGTACTTC. Protein product: CASSQITSGGRDEQYF.